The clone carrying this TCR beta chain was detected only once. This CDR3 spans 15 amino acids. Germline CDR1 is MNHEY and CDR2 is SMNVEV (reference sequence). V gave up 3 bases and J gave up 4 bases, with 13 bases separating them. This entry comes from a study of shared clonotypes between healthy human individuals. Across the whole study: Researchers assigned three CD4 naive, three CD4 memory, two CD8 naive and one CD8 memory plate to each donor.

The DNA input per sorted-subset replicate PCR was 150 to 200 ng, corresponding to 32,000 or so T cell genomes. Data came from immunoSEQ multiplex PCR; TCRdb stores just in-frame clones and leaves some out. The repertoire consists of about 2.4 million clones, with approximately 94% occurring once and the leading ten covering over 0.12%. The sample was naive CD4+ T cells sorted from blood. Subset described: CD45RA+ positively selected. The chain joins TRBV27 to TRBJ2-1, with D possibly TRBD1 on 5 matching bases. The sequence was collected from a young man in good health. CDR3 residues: CASSLAGLGYNEQFF. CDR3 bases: TGTGCCAGCAGTTTGGCAGGGCTCGGATACAATGAGCAGTTCTTC.